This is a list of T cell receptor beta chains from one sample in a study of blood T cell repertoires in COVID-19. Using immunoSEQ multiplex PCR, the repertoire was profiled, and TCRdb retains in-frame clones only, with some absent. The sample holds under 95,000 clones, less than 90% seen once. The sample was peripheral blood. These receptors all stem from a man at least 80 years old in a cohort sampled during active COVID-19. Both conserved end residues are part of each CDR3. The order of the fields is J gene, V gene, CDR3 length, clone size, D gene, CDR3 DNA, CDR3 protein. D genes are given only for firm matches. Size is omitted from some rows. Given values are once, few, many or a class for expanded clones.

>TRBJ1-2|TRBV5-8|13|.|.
TGTGCCAGCAGCTTGTTCACTAACTATGGCTACACCTTC
CASSLFTNYGYTF
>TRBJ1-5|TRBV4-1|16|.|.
TGCGCCAGCAGCCAAGATCTTAGTTTAGGCAATCAGCCCCAGCATTTT
CASSQDLSLGNQPQHF
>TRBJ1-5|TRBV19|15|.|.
TGTGCCAGTAGTCCCTCGCGGGGCGGTTATCAGCCCCAGCATTTT
CASSPSRGGYQPQHF
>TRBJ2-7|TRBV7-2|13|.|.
TGTGCCAGCAGCTTGGACAGAACCTACGAGCAGTACTTC
CASSLDRTYEQYF
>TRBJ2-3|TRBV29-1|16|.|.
TGCAGCGTTGTTCTGAGGGGGGGGGACTCCACAGATACGCAGTATTTT
CSVVLRGGDSTDTQYF
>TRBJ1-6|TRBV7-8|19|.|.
TGTGCCAGCAGCTATAAAGGCACAGGGACGGTATCCTATAATTCACCCCTCCACTTT
CASSYKGTGTVSYNSPLHF
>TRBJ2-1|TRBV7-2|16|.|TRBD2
TGTGCCAGCAGCTTAGACCATAGCGGGGGGGCCAGTGAGCAGTTCTTC
CASSLDHSGGASEQFF
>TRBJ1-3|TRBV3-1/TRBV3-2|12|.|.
TGTGCCACCGGAGGAACTGGAAACACCATATATTTT
CATGGTGNTIYF
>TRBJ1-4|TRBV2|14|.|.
TGTGCCAGCAGAAGGACAGCGTATAATGAAAAACTGTTTTTT
CASRRTAYNEKLFF
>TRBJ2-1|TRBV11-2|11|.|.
TGTGCCAGCAGCTTTTACCAGGCAGTAGTCTTC
CASSFYQAVVF
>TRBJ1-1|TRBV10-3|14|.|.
TGTGCCATCAGCTTGACAGGCCAGAACACTGAAGCTTTCTTT
CAISLTGQNTEAFF
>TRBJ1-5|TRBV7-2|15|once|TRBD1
TGTGCCAGCAGCGCACCCGGGACAGGGGGTCAGCCCCAGCATTTT
CASSAPGTGGQPQHF
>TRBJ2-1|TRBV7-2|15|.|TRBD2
TGTGCCAGCAGCGAGACTAGCGGGGTAGACAATGAGCAGTTCTTC
CASSETSGVDNEQFF
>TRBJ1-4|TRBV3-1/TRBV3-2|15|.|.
TGTGCCAGCAGCCCCTGGGGAGGGGTTAATGAAAAACTGTTTTTT
CASSPWGGVNEKLFF
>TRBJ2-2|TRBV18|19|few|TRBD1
TGTGCCAGCTCACCATTTTTATCGACCGGGACAGCGAACACCGGGGAGCTGTTTTTT
CASSPFLSTGTANTGELFF
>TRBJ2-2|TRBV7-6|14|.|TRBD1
TGTGCCAGCAGCTTGGACAGGGTGACCGGGGAGCTGTTTTTT
CASSLDRVTGELFF
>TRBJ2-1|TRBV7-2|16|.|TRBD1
TGTGCCAGCAGCCCCAGGACAGGGAGCTCCTACAATGAGCAGTTCTTC
CASSPRTGSSYNEQFF
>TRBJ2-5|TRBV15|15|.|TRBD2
TGTGCCACCGGCCGGGGCGGGGGGGCCGGAGAGACCCAGTACTTC
CATGRGGGAGETQYF
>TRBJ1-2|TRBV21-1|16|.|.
TGTGCCAGCAGCAAAGAGGGGACAGGGAATAACTATGGCTACACCTTC
CASSKEGTGNNYGYTF
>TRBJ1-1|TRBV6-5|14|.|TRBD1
TGTGCCAGCAGACGGGACAGCTCGAACACTGAAGCTTTCTTT
CASRRDSSNTEAFF
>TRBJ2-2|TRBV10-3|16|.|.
TGTGCCATCAGTGAATCGGCAGGGGAAGGGACCGGGGAGCTGTTTTTT
CAISESAGEGTGELFF
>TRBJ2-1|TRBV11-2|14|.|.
TGTGCCAGCAGCGGAGGCGCTAAATACAATGAGCAGTTCTTC
CASSGGAKYNEQFF
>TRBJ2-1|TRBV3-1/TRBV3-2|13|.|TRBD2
TGTGCCAGCAGCCAAGATCCGCGGGGGGTGCAGTTCTTC
CASSQDPRGVQFF
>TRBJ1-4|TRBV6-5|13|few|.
TGTGCCAGCCAGCGGGTCTTTAATGAAAAACTGTTTTTT
CASQRVFNEKLFF
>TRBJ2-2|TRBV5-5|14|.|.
TGTGCCAGCAGCTTGAACCCCTACGCCGGGGAGCTGTTTTTT
CASSLNPYAGELFF
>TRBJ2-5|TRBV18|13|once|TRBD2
TGTGCGGCTAGCGGGACGTACCAAGAGACCCAGTACTTC
CAASGTYQETQYF
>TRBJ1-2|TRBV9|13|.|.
TGTGCCAGCAGCGTAGCCGCAGGAACGGGCTACACCTTC
CASSVAAGTGYTF
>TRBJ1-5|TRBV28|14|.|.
TGTGCCAGCAGTCCAGACAGAAGCAATCAGCCCCAGCATTTT
CASSPDRSNQPQHF